This is a list of T cell receptor beta chains from one sample in a study of OX40 agonist ivuxolimab in advanced cancers. TCRdb's copy holds only in-frame clones and misses some; the assay was immunoSEQ multiplex PCR. The data show about 48,000 clones, around 90% seen once. Sequenced material: CD4+ or CD8+ T cells sorted from blood, taken in a trial of the OX40 agonist ivuxolimab. These receptors originate from an adult with an advanced solid tumor such as melanoma, head and neck, liver or kidney cancer. The CDR3 runs from the conserved cysteine through the conserved F or W. A D gene is named only where the DNA matches it firmly.

NA TRBJ1-1 TRBV9 CASSPSALNTEAFF TGTGCCAGCTCGCCGAGTGCGTTGAACACTGAAGCTTTCTTT
NA TRBJ2-7 TRBV27 CASSLRGILSYEQYF TGTGCCAGCAGTTTAAGGGGGATCCTCTCCTACGAGCAGTACTTC
NA TRBJ1-3 TRBV28 CASSLQGLPFSDSGNTIYF TGTGCCAGCAGTTTGCAGGGGCTACCTTTTTCTGACTCTGGAAACACCATATATTTT
NA TRBJ2-7 TRBV7-9 CASSGGLPEQYF TGTGCCAGCAGCGGGGGCTTACCCGAGCAGTACTTC
TRBD2 TRBJ2-1 TRBV4-1 CASSQITGTSLYEQFF TGCGCCAGCAGCCAGATAACCGGGACTAGTCTTTATGAGCAGTTCTTC
NA TRBJ2-7 TRBV2 CASSGDRREYEQYF TGTGCCAGCAGTGGCGACAGGAGAGAATACGAGCAGTACTTC
NA TRBJ2-5 TRBV7-6 CASSPLLETQYF TGTGCCAGCAGCCCATTGTTGGAGACCCAGTACTTC
NA TRBJ2-1 TRBV6-1 CASREIGNEQFF TGTGCCAGCAGGGAGATAGGGAATGAGCAGTTCTTC
NA TRBJ1-5 TRBV6-5 CASSPGLMSNQPQHF TGTGCCAGCAGCCCTGGACTCATGAGCAATCAGCCCCAGCATTTT
TRBD1 TRBJ1-3 TRBV7-9 CASSSGLTGGNTIYF TGTGCCAGCAGCTCTGGTCTGACAGGGGGAAACACCATATATTTT